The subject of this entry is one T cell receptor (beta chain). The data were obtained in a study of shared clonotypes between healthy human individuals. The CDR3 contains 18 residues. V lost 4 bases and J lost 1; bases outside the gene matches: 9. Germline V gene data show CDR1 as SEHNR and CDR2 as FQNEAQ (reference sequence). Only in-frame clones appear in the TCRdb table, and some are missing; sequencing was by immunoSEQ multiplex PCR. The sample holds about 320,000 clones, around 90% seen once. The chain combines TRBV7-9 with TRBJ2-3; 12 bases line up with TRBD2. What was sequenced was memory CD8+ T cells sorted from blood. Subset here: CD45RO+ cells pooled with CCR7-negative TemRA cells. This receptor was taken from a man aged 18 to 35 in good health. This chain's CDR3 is CASSSPTSGRGRTDTQYF. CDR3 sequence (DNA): TGTGCCAGCAGCTCTCCGACTAGCGGGAGAGGGCGCACAGATACGCAGTATTTT.